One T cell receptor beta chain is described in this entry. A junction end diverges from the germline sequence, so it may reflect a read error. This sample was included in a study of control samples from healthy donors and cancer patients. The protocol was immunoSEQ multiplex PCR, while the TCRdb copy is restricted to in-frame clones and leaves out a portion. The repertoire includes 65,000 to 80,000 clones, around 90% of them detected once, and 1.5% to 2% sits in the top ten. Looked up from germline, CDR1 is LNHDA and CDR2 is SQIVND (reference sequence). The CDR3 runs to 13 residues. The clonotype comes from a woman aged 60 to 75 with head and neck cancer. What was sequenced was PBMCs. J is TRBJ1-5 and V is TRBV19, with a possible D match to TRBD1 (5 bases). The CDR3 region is CASSIARDQPQHF. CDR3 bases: TGTGCCAGTAGTATAGCCAGGGATCAACCCCAGCATTTT.